This TCR beta chain was documented in a study of early T cells in non-severe SARS-CoV-2 infection. Individual cDNA molecules were tagged with unique molecular identifiers. TCRdb analysed the 5' RACE reads with MiXCR anew, one entry per CDR3 protein. The table shows 34,000 or so distinct CDR3 sequences, with about 9.9% occurring only once. The V and J ends lost 8 bases and 6 bases, in that order; junction bases with no gene match: 8. Germline assignment: CDR1 ENHRY and CDR2 SYGVKD. This CDR3 is built from 14 residues. Material for sequencing was whole blood. The sequence came from an adult who was a healthcare worker with PCR-confirmed SARS-CoV-2 infection or an uninfected control (not recorded which). The gene calls are TRBV10-3 and TRBJ2-3; 10 bases are a match to TRBD2. CDR3 sequence: CAIGASGGGDTQYF. The CDR3 DNA reads TGTGCCATCGGGGCTAGCGGGGGAGGGGATACGCAGTATTTT.